Listed below are T cell receptor beta chains from one sample, sequenced in a study of blood T cells in healthy people across ages. MiXCR was run by TCRdb on the 5' RACE reads, yielding one entry per CDR3 protein. Altogether approximately 1.5 million distinct CDR3 sequences are present, around 35% being singletons, with the ten largest covering around 11%. What was sequenced was blood. These receptors all come from a woman aged 30 to 39 in good health. The CDR3 runs from the conserved cysteine through the conserved F or W. D genes are given only for firm matches. Clone size is given for some rows only: seen once, a few or many times, or a class if the clone is expanded.

j_gene	v_gene	abundance	len	d_gene	CDR3nt	CDR3aa
TRBJ2-3	TRBV6-6	few	17	TRBD1	TGTGCCAGCAACAACAGGGGCTGGGAAGTCGGGCCAGATACGCAGTATTTT	CASNNRGWEVGPDTQYF
TRBJ1-6	TRBV9	-	16	TRBD1	TGTGCCGGCAGCGTCGGGACAGGCACAATTAATTCACCCCTCCACTTT	CAGSVGTGTINSPLHF
TRBJ2-5	TRBV30	-	12	-	TGTGCCTGGAGTAGTTTGGGGGAGACCCAGTACTTC	CAWSSLGETQYF
TRBJ2-7	TRBV6-1	few	10	-	TGTGCCAGCAGTGCTAGAGAGCAGTACTTC	CASSAREQYF
TRBJ2-5	TRBV20-1	-	13	-	TGCAGTGCTGTTACTGGCTTTTGGGAGACCCAGTACTTC	CSAVTGFWETQYF
TRBJ2-7	TRBV4-1	-	14	-	TGCGCCAGCAGCCCCTCTCCCCTCCACTACGAGCAGTACTTC	CASSPSPLHYEQYF
TRBJ1-6	TRBV4-1	-	20	-	TGCGCCAGCAGCCAAGACGGACTGAGGGATGGGAGCTCCTATAATTCACCCCTCCACTTT	CASSQDGLRDGSSYNSPLHF
TRBJ2-7	TRBV20-1	-	13	TRBD1	TGCAGTGCTTGGGACAGGGAGAGGTACGAGCAGTACTTC	CSAWDRERYEQYF
TRBJ2-3	TRBV5-1	few	15	TRBD2	TGTGCCAGCAGCCGCGGGGGGGAAAGCACAGATACGCAGTATTTT	CASSRGGESTDTQYF
TRBJ2-1	TRBV18	-	16	TRBD1	TGTGCCAGCTCATCTACCGGGACAGGGGGTCGGAATGAGCAGTTCTTC	CASSSTGTGGRNEQFF
TRBJ2-5	TRBV21-1	few	16	-	TGTGCCAGCAGCCACGCCGGGACTACACCCCAAGAGACCCAGTACTTC	CASSHAGTTPQETQYF
TRBJ1-2	TRBV11-1	few	12	-	TGTGCCAGCAGCAACGAAAACTATGGCTACACCTTC	CASSNENYGYTF
TRBJ1-1	TRBV28	-	12	-	TGTGCCAGCAGTTCAGGGCTTGATGAAGCTTTCTTT	CASSSGLDEAFF
TRBJ2-6	TRBV20-1	few	17	-	TGCAGTGCTAGAGATCACCTCTCTAGCTCTGGGGCCAACGTCCTGACTTTC	CSARDHLSSSGANVLTF
TRBJ2-7	TRBV5-4	once	13	-	TGTGCCAGCAGCTTGAGGGCGGACAACGAGCAGTACTTC	CASSLRADNEQYF
TRBJ1-5	TRBV4-1	-	19	-	TGCGCCAGCAGCCAAGAAGACCGAACTTGGGGGGAAAGCAATCAGCCCCAGCATTTT	CASSQEDRTWGESNQPQHF
TRBJ2-1	TRBV12-3/TRBV12-4	many	15	TRBD2	TGTGCCAGCAGTTTAACGTATCCTAGCGGAAATGAGCAGTTCTTC	CASSLTYPSGNEQFF
TRBJ1-1	TRBV5-6	few	12	-	TGTGCCAGCAGCCGAACTTTGGGACGGGCTTTCTTT	CASSRTLGRAFF
TRBJ1-2	TRBV20-1	few	13	-	TGCAGTGCTAGAGATAACAGGGACTCAGGCTACACCTTC	CSARDNRDSGYTF
TRBJ2-1	TRBV9	few	16	TRBD2	TGTGCCAGCAGCGTAGGTAGCGGGAGGGCTAGAAATGAGCAGTTCTTC	CASSVGSGRARNEQFF
TRBJ2-5	TRBV10-3	many	13	-	TGTGCCATCAGACCCGGGACGGAAGAGACCCAGTACTTC	CAIRPGTEETQYF
TRBJ2-3	TRBV27	-	18	TRBD2	TGTGCCAGCAGTTTATTGGCTAGCGGGTTCGAGGGCGCAGATACGCAGTATTTT	CASSLLASGFEGADTQYF
TRBJ1-6	TRBV14	few	15	-	TGTGCCAGCAGCCACCACGGGACCTATAATTCACCCCTCCACTTT	CASSHHGTYNSPLHF
TRBJ2-6	TRBV6-5	few	14	-	TGTGCCAGCGCAACAGGGACTGGGGCCAACGTCCTGACTTTC	CASATGTGANVLTF
TRBJ2-6	TRBV6-1	-	16	TRBD1	TGTGCCAGCTCAGACAGGGGAGGATCTGGGGCCAACGTCCTGACTTTC	CASSDRGGSGANVLTF
TRBJ2-7	TRBV9	-	16	TRBD2	TGTGCCAGCAGCGTCGGTTCGACTAGCGGGATTTATGAGCAGTACTTC	CASSVGSTSGIYEQYF
TRBJ2-7	TRBV3-1	few	15	TRBD2	TGTGCCAGCAGCAAGACTAGCGGGTCCGCTGCCGAGCAGTACTTC	CASSKTSGSAAEQYF
TRBJ2-7	TRBV5-5	few	14	-	TGTGCCAGCAGCTCATTAGCGGACTCCTACGAGCAGTACTTC	CASSSLADSYEQYF
TRBJ1-4	TRBV27	once	15	-	TGTGCCAGCAGTCCCGAGGAGGCAACTAATGAAAAACTGTTTTTT	CASSPEEATNEKLFF
TRBJ2-7	TRBV12-3/TRBV12-4	-	12	-	TGTGCCAGCAGTCCCACTTGGGACGAGCAGTACTTC	CASSPTWDEQYF
TRBJ2-5	TRBV12-3/TRBV12-4	-	17	-	TGTGCCACCATGCCGGGGGGCCTAGGGACGAAGCAAGAGACCCAGTACTTC	CATMPGGLGTKQETQYF
TRBJ1-6	TRBV6-5	few	14	TRBD1	TGTGCCAGCAGCCCCGGACAGGAAGCTTCACCCCTCCACTTT	CASSPGQEASPLHF
TRBJ1-2	TRBV5-1	-	17	-	TGCGCCAGCAGCGCGGGATCCAATTCACCCGGGGGCTATGGCTACACCTTC	CASSAGSNSPGGYGYTF
TRBJ1-5	TRBV12-3/TRBV12-4	-	13	-	TGTGCCAGCAGTACCGCAGGGTATCAGCCCCAGCATTTT	CASSTAGYQPQHF
TRBJ2-1	TRBV30	-	12	-	TGTGCCTGGAGAGCCGGGGCATGGGAGCAGTTCTTC	CAWRAGAWEQFF
TRBJ2-1	TRBV6-1	-	15	TRBD1	TGTGCCAGCAACTTTTTGGGACAGGGGGCGAATGAGCAGTTCTTC	CASNFLGQGANEQFF
TRBJ2-1	TRBV27	-	13	-	-	CASSWGGGNERFF
TRBJ2-1	TRBV4-1	-	17	-	TGCGCCAGCAGCCAGAAAAGACTAGATTTGAAATACAATGAGCAGTTCTTC	CASSQKRLDLKYNEQFF
TRBJ1-2	TRBV5-1	-	15	-	TGCGCCAGCAGCTCATCGGCGGGGAGCAACTATGGCTACACCTTC	CASSSSAGSNYGYTF
TRBJ2-5	TRBV5-8	-	15	TRBD1	TGTGCCAGCAGCTTGACAGGGGGCTGGGGAGAGACCCAGTACTTC	CASSLTGGWGETQYF
TRBJ2-2	TRBV7-3	once	15	-	TGTGCCAGCAGCTTAACTAGCGACAACACCGGGGAGCTGTTTTTT	CASSLTSDNTGELFF
TRBJ2-1	TRBV5-6	-	13	TRBD2	TGTGCCAGCAGCTGGGGGACTAGCTGGGAGCAGTTCTTC	CASSWGTSWEQFF
TRBJ1-2	TRBV7-9	few	15	-	TGTGCCAGCAGCCTAAGACAGGCGGCTAACTATGGCTACACCTTC	CASSLRQAANYGYTF
TRBJ2-7	TRBV9	once	15	-	TGTGCCAGCAGCAGAGGGGGGTCAGCTAACAATGAGCAGTACTTC	CASSRGGSANNEQYF
TRBJ2-3	TRBV5-1	-	15	-	TGCGCCAGCAGCCCGGTGGACGGTCGCACAGATACGCAGTATTTT	CASSPVDGRTDTQYF
TRBJ2-7	TRBV6-1	-	17	-	TGTGCCAGCAGTGAAAGGGTTGGGGGGTTGAGCTCCTACGAGCAGTACTTC	CASSERVGGLSSYEQYF
TRBJ1-4	TRBV4-1	-	16	-	TGCGCCAGCAGCCAAGATAACGTAGGGGTTTCCGAAAAACTGTTTTTT	CASSQDNVGVSEKLFF
TRBJ2-1	TRBV7-9	-	19	TRBD1	TGTGCCAGCAGCTTAGCGTTGCTTGGACAGGTCAGCACCTACAATGAGCAGTTCTTC	CASSLALLGQVSTYNEQFF
TRBJ2-1	TRBV4-1	few	15	TRBD2	TGCGCCAGCAGCCAAGATTTACTAGCGTTGAATGAGCAGTTCTTC	CASSQDLLALNEQFF
TRBJ2-7	TRBV4-1	few	15	-	TGCGCCAGCAGCCAAGGAAGGGTGTTGGGTGGCGAGCAGTACTTC	CASSQGRVLGGEQYF
TRBJ2-7	TRBV20-1	-	15	-	TGCAGTGCTAGAGATCGGATCGGGAACTCCTACGAGCAGTACTTC	CSARDRIGNSYEQYF
TRBJ1-2	TRBV12-3/TRBV12-4	few	17	TRBD1	TGTGCCAGCCGGAGGGTGGAAGGGACAGGTGTCGGAGAAGGCTACACCTTC	CASRRVEGTGVGEGYTF
TRBJ2-7	TRBV12-3/TRBV12-4	-	14	TRBD2	TGTGCCAGCAGTACCAAGGGACTAGCGGACGAGCAGTACTTC	CASSTKGLADEQYF
TRBJ2-7	TRBV12-3/TRBV12-4	few	15	TRBD1	TGTGCCAGCAGTTTAGGGACAGGGGCCTACAATGAGCAGTACTTC	CASSLGTGAYNEQYF
TRBJ2-7	TRBV7-9	-	15	TRBD2	TGTGTCAGCAGCCCAACTAGCGGGAGGGCCTACGAGCAGTACTTC	CVSSPTSGRAYEQYF
TRBJ2-3	TRBV14	-	15	-	TGTGCCAGCAGCCAAGCCAGGGCTGGTGCAGATACGCAGTATTTT	CASSQARAGADTQYF
TRBJ1-1	TRBV7-9	-	16	-	TGTGCCAGCAGCTCTGGGACCGGAGGGGTGAACACTGAAGCTTTCTTT	CASSSGTGGVNTEAFF
TRBJ2-3	TRBV27	many	15	-	TGTGCCAGCAGTTTAGGCGGACTAAAGCATGATACGCAGTATTTT	CASSLGGLKHDTQYF
TRBJ1-1	TRBV20-1	many	15	TRBD1	TGCAGTGCTAGAACAGGGGGCGCTGGGGATACTGAAGCTTTCTTT	CSARTGGAGDTEAFF
TRBJ1-2	TRBV2	-	14	-	TGTGCCAGCAGCGATGCCGGGATTGGGGGTGGCTACACCTTC	CASSDAGIGGGYTF